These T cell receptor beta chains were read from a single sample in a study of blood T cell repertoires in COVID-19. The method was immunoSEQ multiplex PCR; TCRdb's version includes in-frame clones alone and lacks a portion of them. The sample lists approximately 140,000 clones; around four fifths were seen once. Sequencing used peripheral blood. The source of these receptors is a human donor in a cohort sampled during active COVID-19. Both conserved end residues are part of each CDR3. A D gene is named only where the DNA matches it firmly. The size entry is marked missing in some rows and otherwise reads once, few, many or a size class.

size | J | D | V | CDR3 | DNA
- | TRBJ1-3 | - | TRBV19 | CASQDRSSGNTIYF | TGTGCCAGTCAAGACAGAAGCTCTGGAAACACCATATATTTT
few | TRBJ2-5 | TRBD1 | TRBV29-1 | CSVEKGQGAETQYF | TGCAGCGTTGAAAAGGGACAGGGGGCTGAGACCCAGTACTTC
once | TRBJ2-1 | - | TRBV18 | CASSPGVNEQFF | TGTGCCAGCTCACCGGGAGTCAATGAGCAGTTCTTC
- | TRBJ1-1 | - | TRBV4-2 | CASSRGGNTEAFF | TGTGCCAGCAGCCGAGGGGGGAACACTGAAGCTTTCTTT
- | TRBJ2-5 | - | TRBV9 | CASSLDYLQETQYF | TGTGCCAGCAGCCTGGACTACCTACAAGAGACCCAGTACTTC
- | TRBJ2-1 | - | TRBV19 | CASSSGTPWGNEQFF | TGTGCCAGTAGTTCTGGGACTCCTTGGGGCAATGAGCAGTTCTTC
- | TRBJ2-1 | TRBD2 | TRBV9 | CASSVGGLAGYNEQFF | TGTGCCAGCAGCGTAGGAGGACTAGCGGGGTACAATGAGCAGTTCTTC
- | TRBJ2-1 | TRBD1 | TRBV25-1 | CASSNTRTGGNEQFF | TGTGCCAGCTCTAATACACGGACAGGGGGAAATGAGCAGTTCTTC
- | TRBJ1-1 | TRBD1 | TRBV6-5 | CASRGRGSNTEAFF | TGTGCCAGCAGGGGCAGGGGGTCGAACACTGAAGCTTTCTTT
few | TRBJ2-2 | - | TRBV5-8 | CASSFPGANTGELFF | TGTGCCAGCAGCTTCCCCGGGGCGAACACCGGGGAGCTGTTTTTT
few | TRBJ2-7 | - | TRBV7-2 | CASTSTFYEQYF | TGTGCCAGCACCTCGACTTTCTACGAGCAGTACTTC
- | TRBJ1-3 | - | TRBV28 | CASSLDQRSGNTIYF | TGTGCCAGCAGTTTAGACCAGCGCTCTGGAAACACCATATATTTT
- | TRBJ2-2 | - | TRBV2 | CASSSLGFGELFF | TGTGCCAGCAGTTCGCTAGGTTTCGGGGAGCTGTTTTTT
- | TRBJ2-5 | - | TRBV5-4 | CASSHPGETQYF | TGTGCCAGCAGCCACCCAGGGGAGACCCAGTACTTC
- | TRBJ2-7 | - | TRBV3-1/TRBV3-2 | CASSPDRRGEQYF | TGTGCCAGCAGTCCGGACAGGCGGGGCGAGCAGTACTTC
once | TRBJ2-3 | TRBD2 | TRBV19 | CASMGDGTSGSTDTQYF | TGTGCCAGTATGGGGGACGGGACTAGCGGGAGCACAGATACGCAGTATTTT
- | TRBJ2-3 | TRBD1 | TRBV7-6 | CASSLRQGSTDTQYF | TGTGCCAGCAGCTTAAGACAGGGGTCGACAGATACGCAGTATTTT
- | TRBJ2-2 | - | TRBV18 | CASSNLRQGFNTGELFF | TGTGCCAGCTCGAACCTTCGGCAGGGCTTTAACACCGGGGAGCTGTTTTTT
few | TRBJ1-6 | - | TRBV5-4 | CASSARQGDNSPLHF | TGTGCCAGCAGCGCGCGACAAGGGGATAATTCACCCCTCCACTTT
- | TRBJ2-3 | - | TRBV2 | CASTGTRTDTQYF | TGTGCCAGCACGGGGACTCGCACAGATACGCAGTATTTT
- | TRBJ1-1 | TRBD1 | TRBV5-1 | CASSATGWDTEAFF | TGCGCCAGCAGCGCGACAGGGTGGGACACTGAAGCTTTCTTT
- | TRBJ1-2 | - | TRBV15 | CATSAGLNYGYTF | TGTGCCACCAGCGCAGGGCTGAACTATGGCTACACCTTC
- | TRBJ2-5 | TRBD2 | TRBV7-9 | CASSLGASGYQETQYF | TGTGCCAGCAGCTTAGGGGCTAGCGGGTACCAAGAGACCCAGTACTTC
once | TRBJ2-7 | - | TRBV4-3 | CASSRGTGSYEQYF | TGCGCCAGCAGCCGCGGGACCGGTTCCTACGAGCAGTACTTC
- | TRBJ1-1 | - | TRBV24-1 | CATSAPPGPNTEAFF | TGTGCCACCAGTGCCCCACCAGGGCCGAACACTGAAGCTTTCTTT
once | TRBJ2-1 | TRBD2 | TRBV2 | CASRGLAGEERGHEQFF | TGTGCCAGCAGAGGACTAGCGGGAGAAGAAAGGGGCCATGAGCAGTTCTTC
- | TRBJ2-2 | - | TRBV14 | CASSRLGQGTYTGELFF | TGTGCCAGCAGCCGGCTTGGTCAGGGAACGTACACCGGGGAGCTGTTTTTT
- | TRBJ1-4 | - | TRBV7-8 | CASSLGTREKLFF | TGTGCCAGCAGCTTAGGGACAAGGGAAAAACTGTTTTTT
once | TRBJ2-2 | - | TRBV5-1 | CASSTGEHTGELFF | TGCGCCAGCAGCACAGGCGAACACACCGGGGAGCTGTTTTTT
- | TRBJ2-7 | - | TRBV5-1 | CASSLGGIYEQYF | TGCGCCAGCAGCTTGGGGGGCATCTACGAGCAGTACTTC
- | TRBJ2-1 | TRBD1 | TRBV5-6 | CASSSGTGANHEQFF | TGTGCCAGCAGCTCCGGGACAGGGGCGAACCATGAGCAGTTCTTC
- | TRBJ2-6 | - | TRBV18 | CASSPTDSSGANVLTF | TGTGCCAGCTCACCGACGGACAGTTCTGGGGCCAACGTCCTGACTTTC